This T cell receptor beta chain was retrieved from a study of blood T cell repertoires in COVID-19 (dated by TCRdb to 2018 to 2021). For the wider study: Samples covering the acute and convalescent phases of COVID-19 were provided by collaborators in the United States, Italy and Spain. The prospective study material was composed of cDNA or gDNA derived from T cells, B-cell-depleted T cells, or PBMCs. Deeply sampled blood TCRbeta repertoires from subjects exposed to, actively infected with, or recovered from COVID-19 were included in the dataset. The repertoires were released in a freely available public database intended as a resource for research on the immune response to SARS-CoV-2. The samples were drawn from two sources: the first 160 participants of the ongoing ImmuneRACE study, and 1,200 or so subjects contributed by 6 global collaborators. Sample metadata almost always included a de-identified subject ID, COVID-19 status, age in years and sex. Where available, HLA class I and class II types were obtained from metadata supplied by the sample provider rather than from assay-based typing. Points the paper makes about the study in general: How much clinical and demographic metadata was included differed by source and by participant, and the metadata was provided uncurated.

Concerning this clone itself: Its antigen remains undetermined. The sample holds no much larger clone one base away, and base qualities are not on file.

TCRbeta CDR3 regions were amplified from genomic DNA using the immunoSEQ Assay, a bias-controlled multiplex PCR. As for the authors' bioinformatics: Nucleated cell counts per sample were estimated from amplification of reference gene primers within the assay. Sequence reads were collapsed and filtered to measure the absolute abundance of every unique TCRbeta CDR3 rearrangement. For each sample, productive Simpson clonality was calculated by taking the square root of Simpson's diversity index across productive rearrangements. What TCRdb holds here is the immuneACCESS table cut down to in-frame rearrangements. Part of the clones is not present; checked against another copy, under half of the missing clones reflect an unresolved V gene, and the others are unexplained. The DNA was the basis for D and trimming; V, J and clone size are from that table. The table for this sample lists under 450,000 clones; 87% of them were counted only once. Of the sample, about 3% falls within the top ten clones.

Taken from the germline V gene, the CDR1 and CDR2 loops are SGHAT and FQNNGV. From the cysteine up to the phenylalanine, the CDR3 has a length of 16 residues. Of the read, only the CDR3 DNA is kept; its 48 bases are in frame from base 1. V trim: 3 bases; J trim: 4 bases; unmatched bases: 8. Participants in the prospective study were aged 18 to 89 years, lived in over 20 United States geographic areas, and enrolled through a virtual design. In the prospective study, participants were assigned to cohorts based on the clinical history participants reported in a screening survey and a study questionnaire. Recovered participants in ImmuneRACE Cohort 3 were defined as having two consecutive negative NP/OP PCR tests, clearance from a healthcare professional, or resolution of symptoms. Mobile phlebotomists in the prospective study collected whole blood, serum and a nasopharyngeal or oropharyngeal swab from every participant. Prospective study participants could optionally give additional blood draws and questionnaires over an approximately 2-month period. Before DNA extraction, prospective study blood samples were shipped either frozen or at room temperature.

The material sequenced was PBMCs or T cells enriched from blood (not recorded which). This receptor was taken from a woman in her thirties who had recovered from COVID-19. This sequence uses TRBV11-2 and TRBJ2-1, with TRBD2 matching 8 junction bases. Read as DNA, the sequence is TGTGCCAGCAGCTTTGGTGGCGGGGGGACATACAATGAGCAGTTCTTC. This is translated as CASSFGGGGTYNEQFF.